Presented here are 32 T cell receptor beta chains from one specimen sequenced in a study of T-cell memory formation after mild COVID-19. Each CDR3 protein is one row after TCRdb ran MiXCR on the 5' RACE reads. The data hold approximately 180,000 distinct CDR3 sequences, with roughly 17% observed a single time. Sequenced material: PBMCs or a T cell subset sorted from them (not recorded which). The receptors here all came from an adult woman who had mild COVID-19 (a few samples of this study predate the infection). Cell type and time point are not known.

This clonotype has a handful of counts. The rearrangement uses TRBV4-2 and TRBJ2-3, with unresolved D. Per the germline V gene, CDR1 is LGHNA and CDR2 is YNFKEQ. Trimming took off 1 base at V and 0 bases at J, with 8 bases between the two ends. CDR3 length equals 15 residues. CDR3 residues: CASSQVEASTDTQYF. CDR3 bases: TGTGCCAGCAGCCAAGTAGAGGCTAGCACAGATACGCAGTATTTT.

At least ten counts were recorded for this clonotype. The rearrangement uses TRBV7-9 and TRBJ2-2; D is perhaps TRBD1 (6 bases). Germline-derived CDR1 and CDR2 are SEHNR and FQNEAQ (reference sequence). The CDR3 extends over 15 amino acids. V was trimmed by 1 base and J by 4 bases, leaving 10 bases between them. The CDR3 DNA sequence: TGTGCCAGCAGCTTAGTGGGGGCCGGCACCGGGGAGCTGTTTTTT. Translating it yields CASSLVGAGTGELFF. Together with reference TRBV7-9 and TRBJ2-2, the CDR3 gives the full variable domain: DTGVSQNPRHKITKRGQNVTFRCDPISEHNRLYWYRQTLGQGPEFLTYFQNEAQLEKSRLLSDRFSAERPKGSFSTLEIQRTEQGDSAMYLCASSLVGAGTGELFFGEGSRLTVL.

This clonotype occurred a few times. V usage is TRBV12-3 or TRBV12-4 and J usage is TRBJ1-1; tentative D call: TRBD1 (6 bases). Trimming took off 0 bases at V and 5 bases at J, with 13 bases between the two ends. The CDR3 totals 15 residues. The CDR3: CASSLALQGETEAFF. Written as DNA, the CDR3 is TGTGCCAGCAGTTTAGCGCTACAGGGAGAGACTGAAGCTTTCTTT.

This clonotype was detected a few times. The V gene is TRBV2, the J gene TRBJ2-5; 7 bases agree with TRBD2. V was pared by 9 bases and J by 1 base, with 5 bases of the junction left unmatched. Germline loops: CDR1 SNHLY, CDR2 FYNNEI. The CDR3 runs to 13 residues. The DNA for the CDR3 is TGTGCCAGTATAGCGGGCTTCCAAGAGACCCAGTACTTC. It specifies CASIAGFQETQYF.

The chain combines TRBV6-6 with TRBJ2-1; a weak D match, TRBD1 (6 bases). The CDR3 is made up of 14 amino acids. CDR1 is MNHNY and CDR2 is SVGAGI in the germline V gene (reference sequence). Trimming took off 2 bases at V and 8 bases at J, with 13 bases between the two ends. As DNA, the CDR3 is TGTGCCAGCAGTTACCGGGACATAAGGGATGAGCAGTTCTTC. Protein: CASSYRDIRDEQFF.

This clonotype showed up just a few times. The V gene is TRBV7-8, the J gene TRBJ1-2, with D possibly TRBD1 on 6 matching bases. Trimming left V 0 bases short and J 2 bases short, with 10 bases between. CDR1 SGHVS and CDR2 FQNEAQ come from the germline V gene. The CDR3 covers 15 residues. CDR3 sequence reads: CASSLAGGSNYGYTF. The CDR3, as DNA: TGTGCCAGCAGCTTAGCAGGGGGATCAAACTATGGCTACACCTTC.

CDR3 loop: CASSLLGDVYEQYF. The CDR3 DNA reads as TGTGCCAGCAGCCTCTTAGGGGACGTTTACGAGCAGTACTTC. The V and J genes are TRBV14 and TRBJ2-7; D might be TRBD1 or TRBD2, each matching 5 bases. The CDR3 spans 14 residues. Germline V CDR1 and CDR2: SGHDN, FVKESK. Trimming shortened V by 4 bases and J by 4 bases, and 14 bases separated the two germline ends.

Here the CDR3 DNA reads TGCAGTGCTACACGGCAGGGGGCCCGGAACACTGAAGCTTTCTTT. Translating it yields CSATRQGARNTEAFF. This chain connects TRBV20-1 to TRBJ1-1, with TRBD1 matching over 8 bases. The V gene's germline CDR1 is DFQATT and CDR2 SNEGSKA (reference sequence). The length of the CDR3 is 15 residues. V lost 4 bases and J lost 1; bases outside the gene matches: 8.

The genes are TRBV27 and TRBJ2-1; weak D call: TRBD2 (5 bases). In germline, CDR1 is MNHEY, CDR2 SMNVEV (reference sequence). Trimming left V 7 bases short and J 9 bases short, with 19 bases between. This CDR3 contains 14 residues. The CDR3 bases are TGTGCCAGCACCCCCGCCGCGGGCCGGGGTGAGCAGTTCTTC. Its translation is CASTPAAGRGEQFF.

This chain's CDR3 is CSVAGLAGGTYNEQFF. CDR3 bases: TGCAGCGTTGCGGGACTAGCGGGAGGAACCTACAATGAGCAGTTCTTC. The chain combines TRBV29-1 with TRBJ2-1; 15 bases agree with TRBD2. V was clipped by 4 bases and J by 2 bases; unmatched bases: 3. Germline V gene data show CDR1 as SQVTM and CDR2 as ANQGSEA. This CDR3 has 16 amino acids.

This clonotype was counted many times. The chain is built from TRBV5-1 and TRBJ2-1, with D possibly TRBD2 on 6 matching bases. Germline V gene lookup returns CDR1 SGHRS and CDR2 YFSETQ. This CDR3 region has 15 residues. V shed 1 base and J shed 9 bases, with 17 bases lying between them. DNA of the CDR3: TGCGCCAGCAGCTTGACCGGGGCAGCGGGTGTTGAGCAGTTCTTC. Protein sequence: CASSLTGAAGVEQFF.

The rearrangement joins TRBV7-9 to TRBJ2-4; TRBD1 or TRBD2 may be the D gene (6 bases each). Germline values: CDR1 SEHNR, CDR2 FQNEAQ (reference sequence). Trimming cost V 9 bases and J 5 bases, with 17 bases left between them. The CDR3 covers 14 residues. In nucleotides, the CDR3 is TGTGCCAGTTCCCCGGGGGCTCAGGAAAACATTCAGTACTTC. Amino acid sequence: CASSPGAQENIQYF.

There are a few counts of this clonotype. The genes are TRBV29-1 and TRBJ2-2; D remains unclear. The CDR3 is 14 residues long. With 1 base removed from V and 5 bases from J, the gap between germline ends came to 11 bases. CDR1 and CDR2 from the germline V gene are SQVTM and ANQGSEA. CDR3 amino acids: CSVEGWSRTGELFF. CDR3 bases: TGCAGCGTTGAAGGGTGGAGTAGAACCGGGGAGCTGTTTTTT.

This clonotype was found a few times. This CDR3 reads CATLPGQLHGGYTF. The CDR3 DNA sequence: TGTGCCACCCTTCCCGGGCAGCTCCATGGAGGCTACACCTTC. The chain employs TRBV19 and TRBJ1-2; D not resolved. This CDR3 spans 14 amino acids. CDR1 and CDR2 (germline): LNHDA, SQIVND (reference sequence). The V and J ends lost 10 bases and 8 bases respectively, with 23 bases between them.

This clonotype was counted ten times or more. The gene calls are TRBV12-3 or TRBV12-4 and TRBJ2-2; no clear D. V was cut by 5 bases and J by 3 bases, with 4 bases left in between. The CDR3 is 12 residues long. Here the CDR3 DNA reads TGTGCCAGCAGTCACTACACCGGGGAGCTGTTTTTT. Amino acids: CASSHYTGELFF.

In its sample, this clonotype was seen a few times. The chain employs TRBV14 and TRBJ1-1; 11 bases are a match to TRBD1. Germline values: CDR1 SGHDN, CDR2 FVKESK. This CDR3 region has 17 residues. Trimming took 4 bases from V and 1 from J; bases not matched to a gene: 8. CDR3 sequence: CASSRTGGKSPNTEAFF. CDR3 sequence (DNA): TGTGCCAGCAGCCGGACAGGGGGCAAGTCCCCGAACACTGAAGCTTTCTTT.

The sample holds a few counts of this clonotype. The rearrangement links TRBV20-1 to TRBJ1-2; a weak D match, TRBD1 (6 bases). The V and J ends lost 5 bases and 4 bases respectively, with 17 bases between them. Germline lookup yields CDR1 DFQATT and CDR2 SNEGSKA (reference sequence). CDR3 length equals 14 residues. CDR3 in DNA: TGCAGTGCTCCCACCCCGGACAGCCCCTATGGCTACACCTTC. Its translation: CSAPTPDSPYGYTF.

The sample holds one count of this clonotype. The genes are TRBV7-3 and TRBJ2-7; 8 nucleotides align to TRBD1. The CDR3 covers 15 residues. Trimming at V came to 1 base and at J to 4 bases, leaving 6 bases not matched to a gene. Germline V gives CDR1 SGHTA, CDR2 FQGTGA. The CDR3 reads CASSLNPGQAYEQYF. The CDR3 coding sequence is TGTGCCAGCAGCTTAAATCCGGGACAGGCTTACGAGCAGTACTTC.

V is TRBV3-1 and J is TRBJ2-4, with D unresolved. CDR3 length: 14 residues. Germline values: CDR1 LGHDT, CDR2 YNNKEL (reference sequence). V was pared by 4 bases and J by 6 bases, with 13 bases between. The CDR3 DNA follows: TGTGCCAGCAGCCCCCCAGGAATGTCAAACATTCAGTACTTC. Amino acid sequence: CASSPPGMSNIQYF. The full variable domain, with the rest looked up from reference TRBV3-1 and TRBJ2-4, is DTAVSQTPKYLVTQMGNDKSIKCEQNLGHDTMYWYKQDSKKFLKIMFSYNNKELIINETVPNRFSPKSPDKAHLNLHINSLELGDSAVYFCASSPPGMSNIQYFGAGTRLSVL.

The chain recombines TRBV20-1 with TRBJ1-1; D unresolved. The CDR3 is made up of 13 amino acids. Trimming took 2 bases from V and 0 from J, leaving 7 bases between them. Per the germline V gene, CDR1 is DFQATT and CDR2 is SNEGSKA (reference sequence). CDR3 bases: TGCAGTGCTAGAACAGAAATGAACACTGAAGCTTTCTTT. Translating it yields CSARTEMNTEAFF.

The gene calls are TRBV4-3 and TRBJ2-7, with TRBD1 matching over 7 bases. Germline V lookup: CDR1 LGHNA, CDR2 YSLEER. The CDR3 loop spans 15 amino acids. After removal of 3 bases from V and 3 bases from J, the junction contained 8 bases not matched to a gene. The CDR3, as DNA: TGCGCCAGCAGCCAGGCGACAGGGATCAACTACGAGCAGTACTTC. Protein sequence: CASSQATGINYEQYF.

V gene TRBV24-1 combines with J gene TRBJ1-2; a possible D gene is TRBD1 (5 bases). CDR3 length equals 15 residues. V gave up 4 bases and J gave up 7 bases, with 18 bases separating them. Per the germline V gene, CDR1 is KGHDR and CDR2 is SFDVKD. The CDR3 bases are TGTGCCACCAGTGACCCGGGACCCAAGGGCGGTGGCTACACCTTC. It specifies CATSDPGPKGGGYTF.

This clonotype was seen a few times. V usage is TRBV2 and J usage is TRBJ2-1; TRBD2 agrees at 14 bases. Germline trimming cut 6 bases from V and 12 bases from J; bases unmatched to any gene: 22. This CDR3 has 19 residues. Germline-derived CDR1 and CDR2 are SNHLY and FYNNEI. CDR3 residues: CASSETGLAGANWKVVQFF. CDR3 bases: TGTGCCAGCAGCGAAACGGGACTAGCGGGAGCAAACTGGAAAGTGGTGCAGTTCTTC. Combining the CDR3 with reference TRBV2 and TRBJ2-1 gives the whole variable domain EPEVTQTPSHQVTQMGQEVILRCVPISNHLYFYWYRQILGQKVEFLVSFYNNEISEKSEIFDDQFSVERPDGSNFTLKIRSTKLEDSAMYFCASSETGLAGANWKVVQFFGPGTRLTVL.

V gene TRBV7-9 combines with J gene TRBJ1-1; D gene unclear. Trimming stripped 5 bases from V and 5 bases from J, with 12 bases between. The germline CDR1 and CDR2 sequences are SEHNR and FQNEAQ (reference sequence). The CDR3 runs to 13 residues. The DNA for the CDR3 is TGTGCCAGCAGCCCGCCAACCCATACTGAAGCTTTCTTT. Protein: CASSPPTHTEAFF.

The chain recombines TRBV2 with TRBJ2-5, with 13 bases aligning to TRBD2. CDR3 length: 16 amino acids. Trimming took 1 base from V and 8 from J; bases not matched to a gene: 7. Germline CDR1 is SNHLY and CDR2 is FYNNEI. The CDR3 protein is CASSEGTSGRGTTQYF. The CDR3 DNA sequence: TGTGCCAGCAGTGAAGGGACTAGCGGGAGAGGGACCACCCAGTACTTC.

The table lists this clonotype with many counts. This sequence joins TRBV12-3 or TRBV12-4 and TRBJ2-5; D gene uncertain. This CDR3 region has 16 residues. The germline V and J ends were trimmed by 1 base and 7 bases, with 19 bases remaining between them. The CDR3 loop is CASSLGPEPGWGTQYF. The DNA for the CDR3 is TGTGCCAGCAGTTTAGGACCTGAACCCGGGTGGGGGACCCAGTACTTC.

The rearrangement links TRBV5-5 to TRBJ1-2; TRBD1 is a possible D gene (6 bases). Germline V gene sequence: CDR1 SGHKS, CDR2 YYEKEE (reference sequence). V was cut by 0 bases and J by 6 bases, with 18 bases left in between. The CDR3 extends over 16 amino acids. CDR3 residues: CASSLASDSRYNGYTF. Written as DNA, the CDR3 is TGTGCCAGCAGCTTGGCCTCGGACAGCCGATATAATGGCTACACCTTC.

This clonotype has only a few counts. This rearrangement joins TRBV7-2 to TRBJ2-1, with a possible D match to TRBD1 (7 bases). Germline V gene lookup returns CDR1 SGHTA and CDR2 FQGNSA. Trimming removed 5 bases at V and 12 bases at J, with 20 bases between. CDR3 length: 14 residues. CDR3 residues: CASSPRGADDRQFF. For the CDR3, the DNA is TGTGCCAGCAGCCCCAGGGGGGCGGATGATCGGCAGTTCTTC.

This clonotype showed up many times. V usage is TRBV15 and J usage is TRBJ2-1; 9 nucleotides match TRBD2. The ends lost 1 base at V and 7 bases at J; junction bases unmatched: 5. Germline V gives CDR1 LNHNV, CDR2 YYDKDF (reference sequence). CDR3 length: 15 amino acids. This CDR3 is CATSRVSGSGNEQFF. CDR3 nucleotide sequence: TGTGCCACCAGCAGAGTTAGCGGGAGTGGAAATGAGCAGTTCTTC.

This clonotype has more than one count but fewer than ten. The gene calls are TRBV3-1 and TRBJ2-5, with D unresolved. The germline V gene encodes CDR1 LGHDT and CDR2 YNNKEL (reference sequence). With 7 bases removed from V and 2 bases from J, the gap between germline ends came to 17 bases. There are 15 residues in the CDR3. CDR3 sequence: CASTGLPGPQETQYF. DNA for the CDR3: TGTGCCAGCACCGGATTGCCGGGTCCACAAGAGACCCAGTACTTC.

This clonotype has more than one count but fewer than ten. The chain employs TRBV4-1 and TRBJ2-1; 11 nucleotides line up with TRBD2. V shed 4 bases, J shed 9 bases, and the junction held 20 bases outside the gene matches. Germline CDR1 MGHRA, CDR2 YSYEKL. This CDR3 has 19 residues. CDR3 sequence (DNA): TGCGCCAGCAGCCCCCGACTAGCGGGGATTGCGCCCCGGGGGGGTGAGCAGTTCTTC. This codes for CASSPRLAGIAPRGGEQFF.

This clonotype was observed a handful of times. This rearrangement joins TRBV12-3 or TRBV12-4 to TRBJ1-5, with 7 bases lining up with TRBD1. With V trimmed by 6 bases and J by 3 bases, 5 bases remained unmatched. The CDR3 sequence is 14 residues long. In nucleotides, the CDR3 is TGTGCCAGCAGCTTCGACAGGGCCAATCAGCCCCAGCATTTT. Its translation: CASSFDRANQPQHF.